This entry lists 13 T cell receptor beta chains sequenced from one sample in a study of blood T cell repertoires in COVID-19. Clones were read by immunoSEQ multiplex PCR, and TCRdb kept only the in-frame ones, dropping some. The sample comprises 250,000 to 350,000 clones, roughly 83% of which are singletons, and about 1.5% rests with the top ten. The material sequenced was peripheral blood. The receptors were gathered from a human donor with COVID-19, enrolled during active disease. The donor label of this sample is uncertain.

The chain couples TRBV28 to TRBJ2-3; D might be TRBD2 (5 bases). Germline lookup yields CDR1 MDHEN and CDR2 SYDVKM. With 4 bases removed from V and 4 bases from J, the gap between germline ends came to 12 bases. CDR3 length equals 14 residues. The CDR3 is CASSYGVGADTQYF. DNA for the CDR3: TGTGCCAGCAGTTATGGGGTCGGGGCAGATACGCAGTATTTT.

This clone has a handful of counts. This chain links TRBV7-2 with TRBJ1-6; D is ambiguous. The V end lost 4 bases, the J end lost 8 bases, and 12 bases lay between the germline ends. From germline, CDR1 is SGHTA and CDR2 FQGNSA. The CDR3 spans 14 residues. The CDR3 DNA reads as TGTGCCAGCAGCTCGGCCCTTGGAGATTCACCCCTCCACTTT. Encoded protein: CASSSALGDSPLHF.

The V gene is TRBV27, the J gene TRBJ1-2; 9 bases align to TRBD1. With V trimmed by 5 bases and J by 7 bases, 14 bases remained unmatched. Germline V gene lookup returns CDR1 MNHEY and CDR2 SMNVEV (reference sequence). The CDR3 has 16 residues. CDR3 residues: CASSPGTGSGWAGYTF. The CDR3 region has the DNA TGTGCCAGCAGTCCCGGGACAGGGTCGGGCTGGGCTGGCTACACCTTC.

The genes are TRBV30 and TRBJ1-2; the match to TRBD1 covers 8 bases. Losses at the gene ends were 5 bases for V and 4 bases for J; bases not matched to a gene: 6. There are 13 residues in the CDR3. Germline V gives CDR1 GTSNPN, CDR2 SVGIG (reference sequence). The CDR3 loop reads CAWATGVGYGYTF. DNA of the CDR3: TGTGCCTGGGCGACAGGGGTCGGCTATGGCTACACCTTC.

V usage is TRBV3-1 (or the pseudogene TRBV3-2) and J usage is TRBJ2-7; TRBD2 is a possible D gene (5 bases). Looked up from germline, CDR1 is LGHDT and CDR2 is YNNKEL (reference sequence). The CDR3 has 13 amino acids. Trimming pared 6 bases from V and 2 bases from J, leaving 11 bases between. CDR3 region: CASRGSGPYEQYF. The CDR3 nucleotides are TGTGCCAGCAGAGGGAGCGGACCCTACGAGCAGTACTTC.

This CDR3 is CASRNDGQGDSPLHF. The CDR3 DNA sequence: TGTGCCAGCAGGAATGATGGACAGGGGGATTCACCCCTCCACTTT. The chain uses TRBV6-6 and TRBJ1-6, with TRBD1 identical over 10 bases. The V gene end was trimmed by 6 bases and the J gene end by 8 bases; junction bases not matched to a gene: 7. Germline V CDR1 and CDR2: MNHNY, SVGAGI (reference sequence). CDR3 length: 15 residues.

This sequence joins TRBV19 and TRBJ2-3; D possibly corresponds to TRBD1 (6 bases). The CDR3 has 13 residues. CDR1 is LNHDA, CDR2 SQIVND, per germline (reference sequence). With 8 bases removed from V and 2 bases from J, the gap between germline ends came to 11 bases. CDR3 amino acids: CASSDRNTDTQYF. DNA for the CDR3: TGTGCCAGTTCGGACAGAAACACAGATACGCAGTATTTT. Supplemented by reference TRBV19 and TRBJ2-3, the full variable domain reads DGGITQSPKYLFRKEGQNVTLSCEQNLNHDAMYWYRQDPGQGLRLIYYSQIVNDFQKGDIAEGYSVSREKKESFPLTVTSAQKNPTAFYLCASSDRNTDTQYFGPGTRLTVL.

The J gene is TRBJ2-3, the V gene TRBV10-3; TRBD2 matches at 7 bases. The junction had 8 bases not matched to a gene; V was cut back by 7 bases and J by 4 bases. The CDR3 is 14 amino acids. Per the germline V gene, CDR1 is ENHRY and CDR2 is SYGVKD. The CDR3 loop reads CAINAGEGPDTQYF. The CDR3 DNA is TGTGCCATCAATGCGGGAGAGGGACCAGATACGCAGTATTTT.

This chain connects TRBV7-8 to TRBJ2-1; D perhaps matches TRBD2 (6 bases). V was clipped by 3 bases and J by 1 base, with 13 bases between them. The CDR3 is 16 amino acids. Germline V lookup: CDR1 SGHVS, CDR2 FQNEAQ. The CDR3 nucleotides read TGTGCCAGCAGCTTCCGTACTAGCCCATCCTACAATGAGCAGTTCTTC. Its translation is CASSFRTSPSYNEQFF. Based on the CDR3 plus reference TRBV7-8 and TRBJ2-1, the full variable domain is GAGVSQSPRYKVAKRGQDVALRCDPISGHVSLFWYQQALGQGPEFLTYFQNEAQLDKSGLPSDRFFAERPEGSVSTLKIQRTQQEDSAVYLCASSFRTSPSYNEQFFGPGTRLTVL.

The chain links TRBV30 to TRBJ1-1; 9 positions agree with TRBD1. Looked up from germline, CDR1 is GTSNPN and CDR2 is SVGIG (reference sequence). The trim removed 7 bases at V and 2 bases at J, leaving 8 bases unmatched. This CDR3 spans 14 amino acids. The CDR3 region is CAYQQGAINTEAFF. As DNA, the CDR3 is TGTGCCTACCAACAGGGGGCTATCAACACTGAAGCTTTCTTT.

In nucleotides, the CDR3 is TGTGCCAGCAGCTTTGGAGGGGTCTACGAGCAGTACTTC. Translating gives CASSFGGVYEQYF. The chain joins TRBV7-8 to TRBJ2-7; D perhaps matches TRBD2 (6 bases). The CDR3 totals 13 residues. From germline, CDR1 is SGHVS and CDR2 FQNEAQ. Trimming cost V 3 bases and J 3 bases, with 9 bases left between them.

This rearrangement joins TRBV6-5 to TRBJ1-2, with D tentatively TRBD1 (5 bases). The CDR3 spans 15 residues. Per the germline V gene, CDR1 is MNHEY and CDR2 is SVGAGI. V was pared by 7 bases and J by 8 bases, with 23 bases between. CDR3 residues: CASTREEHGGGGYTF. Here the CDR3 DNA reads TGTGCCAGCACCCGCGAAGAACACGGGGGTGGGGGCTACACCTTC.

This clone was seen just once. The rearrangement joins TRBV3-1 (or the pseudogene TRBV3-2) to TRBJ1-1; TRBD1 agrees at 7 bases. V lost 2 bases to trimming and J lost 1 base; unmatched junction nucleotides: 7. Germline V CDR1 and CDR2: LGHDT, YNNKEL (reference sequence). This CDR3 region has 16 residues. CDR3 loop: CASSQPRQGQNTEAFF. DNA of the CDR3: TGTGCCAGCAGCCAACCTCGACAGGGCCAGAACACTGAAGCTTTCTTT.